The clone carrying this T cell receptor (beta chain) was detected only a few times. The junction had 6 bases not matched to a gene; V was cut back by 6 bases and J by 6 bases. CDR3 length equals 13 residues. The source of the sample is a study of blood T cell repertoires in COVID-19. Study at large: From the United States, Italy and Spain came samples of acute and convalescent COVID-19. Sources were T cells, B-cell-depleted T cells, or PBMCs; the material itself was cDNA or gDNA.

Method: immunoSEQ multiplex PCR; TCRdb's copy keeps in-frame clones and lacks some. The data contain roughly 200,000 clones, 85% to 90% of them singletons. The V gene is TRBV12-3 or TRBV12-4, the J gene TRBJ1-2, with 8 bases that match TRBD1. Sequenced material: peripheral blood. This sequence was found in a woman aged 25 to 39 with active or convalescent COVID-19. CDR3 sequence reads: CASRPGQENGYTF. In nucleotides, the CDR3 is TGTGCCAGCAGGCCGGGACAGGAGAATGGCTACACCTTC.